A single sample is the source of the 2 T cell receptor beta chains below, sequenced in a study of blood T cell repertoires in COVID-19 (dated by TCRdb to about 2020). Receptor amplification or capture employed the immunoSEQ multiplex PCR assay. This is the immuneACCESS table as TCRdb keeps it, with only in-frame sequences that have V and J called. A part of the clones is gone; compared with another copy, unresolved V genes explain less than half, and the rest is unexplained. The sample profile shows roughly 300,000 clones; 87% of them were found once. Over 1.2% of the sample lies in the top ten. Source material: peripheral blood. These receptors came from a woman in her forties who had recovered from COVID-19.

The CDR3 nucleotides are TGCGCCAGCAGCTTGGCCGGGAGCAGCGGGGGGACTTTCTCCTACAATGAGCAGTTCTTC. As protein: CASSLAGSSGGTFSYNEQFF. This chain joins TRBV5-1 and TRBJ2-1; 9 nucleotides align to TRBD2. The CDR3 has 20 residues. With 0 bases clipped from V and 0 bases from J, the junction kept 13 bases outside the gene matches. Germline V gene lookup returns CDR1 SGHRS and CDR2 YFSETQ.

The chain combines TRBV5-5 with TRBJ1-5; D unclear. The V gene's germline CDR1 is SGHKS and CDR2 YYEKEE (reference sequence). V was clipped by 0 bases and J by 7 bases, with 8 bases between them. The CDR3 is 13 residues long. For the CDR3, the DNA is TGTGCCAGCAGCTTGGATCTCGAGCAGCCCCAGCATTTT. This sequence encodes CASSLDLEQPQHF. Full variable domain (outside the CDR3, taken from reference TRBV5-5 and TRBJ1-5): DAGVTQSPTHLIKTRGQQVTLRCSPISGHKSVSWYQQVLGQGPQFIFQYYEKEERGRGNFPDRFSARQFPNYSSELNVNALLLGDSALYLCASSLDLEQPQHFGDGTRLSIL.